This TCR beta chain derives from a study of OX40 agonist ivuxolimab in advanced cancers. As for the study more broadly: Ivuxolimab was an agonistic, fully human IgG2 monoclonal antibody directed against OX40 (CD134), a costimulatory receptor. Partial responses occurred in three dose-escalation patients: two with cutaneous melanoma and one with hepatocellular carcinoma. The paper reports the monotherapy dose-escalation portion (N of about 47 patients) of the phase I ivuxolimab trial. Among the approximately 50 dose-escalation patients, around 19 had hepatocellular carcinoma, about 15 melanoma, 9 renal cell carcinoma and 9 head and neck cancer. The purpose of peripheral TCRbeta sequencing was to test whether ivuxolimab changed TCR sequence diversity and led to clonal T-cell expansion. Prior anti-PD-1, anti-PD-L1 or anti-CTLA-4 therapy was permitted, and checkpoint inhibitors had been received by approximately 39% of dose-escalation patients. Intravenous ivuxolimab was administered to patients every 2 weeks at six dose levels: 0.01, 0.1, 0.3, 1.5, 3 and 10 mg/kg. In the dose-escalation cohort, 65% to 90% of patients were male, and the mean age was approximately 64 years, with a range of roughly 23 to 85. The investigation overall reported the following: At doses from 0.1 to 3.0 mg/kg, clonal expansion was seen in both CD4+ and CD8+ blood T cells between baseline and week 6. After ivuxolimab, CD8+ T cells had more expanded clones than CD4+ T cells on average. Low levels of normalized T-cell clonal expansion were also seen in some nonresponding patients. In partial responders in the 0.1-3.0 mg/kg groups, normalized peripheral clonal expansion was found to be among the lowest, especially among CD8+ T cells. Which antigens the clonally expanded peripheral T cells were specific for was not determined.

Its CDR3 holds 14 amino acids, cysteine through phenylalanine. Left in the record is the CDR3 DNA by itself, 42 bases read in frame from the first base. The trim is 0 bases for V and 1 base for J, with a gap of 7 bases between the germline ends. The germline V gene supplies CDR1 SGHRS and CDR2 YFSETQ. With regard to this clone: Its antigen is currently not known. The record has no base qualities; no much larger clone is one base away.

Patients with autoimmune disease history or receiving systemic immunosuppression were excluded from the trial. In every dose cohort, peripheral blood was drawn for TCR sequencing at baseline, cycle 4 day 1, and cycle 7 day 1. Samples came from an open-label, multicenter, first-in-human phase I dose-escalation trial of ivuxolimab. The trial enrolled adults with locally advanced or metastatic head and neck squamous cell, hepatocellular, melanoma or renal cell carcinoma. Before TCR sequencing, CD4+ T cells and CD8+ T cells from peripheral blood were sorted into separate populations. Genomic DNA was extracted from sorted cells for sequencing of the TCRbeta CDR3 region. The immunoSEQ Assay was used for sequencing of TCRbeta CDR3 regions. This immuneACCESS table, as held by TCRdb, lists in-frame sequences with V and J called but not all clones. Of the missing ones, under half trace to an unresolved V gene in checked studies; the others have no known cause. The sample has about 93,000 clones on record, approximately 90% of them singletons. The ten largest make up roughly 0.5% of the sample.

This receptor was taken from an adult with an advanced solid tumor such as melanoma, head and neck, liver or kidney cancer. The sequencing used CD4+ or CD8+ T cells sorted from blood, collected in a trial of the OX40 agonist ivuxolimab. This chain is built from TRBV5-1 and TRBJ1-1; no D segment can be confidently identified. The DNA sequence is TGCGCCAGCAGCTTGGCCGGCGGGAACACTGAAGCTTTCTTT. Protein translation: CASSLAGGNTEAFF.